This T cell receptor (beta chain) comes out of a study of shared clonotypes between healthy human individuals. TCRdb's copy holds only in-frame clones and misses some; the assay was immunoSEQ multiplex PCR. The sample lists roughly 640,000 clones; about 74% were seen once. This clone has a count of ten or more. V lost 4 bases and J 4 bases, leaving 16 bases between the germline ends. Germline assignment: CDR1 MNHNS and CDR2 SASEGT. The CDR3 runs to 16 residues. This TCR derives from a woman in her twenties or thirties in good health. The sample was memory CD4+ T cells sorted from blood. Noted subset: CD45RA-negative fraction. The rearrangement uses TRBV6-1 and TRBJ1-4; no clear D. Here the CDR3 DNA reads TGTGCCAGCAGTGGGCTATTAGCCCGCCTTAATGAAAAACTGTTTTTT. Its translation is CASSGLLARLNEKLFF.